Below, 30 T cell receptor beta chains from the same sample are listed, as sequenced in a study of blood T cell repertoires in COVID-19 (dated by TCRdb to 2019 to 2021). Libraries were built with the immunoSEQ multiplex PCR assay. TCRdb provides this immuneACCESS table in a form limited to in-frame rearrangements. Some clones are lacking; in checked studies, under half of them reflect an unresolved V gene, and why the rest are absent is not known. The sample includes 150,000 or so clones, with approximately 86% observed a single time. About 4% of the sample lies in the top ten. What was sequenced was PBMCs or T cells enriched from blood (not recorded which). The origin of the receptors is a woman between 40 and 55 years old who had been exposed to COVID-19.

The CDR3 sequence is CASSQLGETEAFF. CDR3 DNA sequence: TGTGCCAGCAGCCAGTTAGGGGAAACTGAAGCTTTCTTT. The rearrangement joins TRBV7-9 to TRBJ1-1, with a possible D match to TRBD1 (5 bases). The germline CDR1 and CDR2 sequences are SEHNR and FQNEAQ (reference sequence). V was trimmed by 5 bases and J by 5 bases, leaving 12 bases between them. The CDR3 spans 13 residues.

This chain uses TRBV19 with TRBJ2-5; tentatively, D is TRBD1 (5 bases). V was clipped by 4 bases and J by 5 bases, with 23 bases between them. Germline V gene sequence: CDR1 LNHDA, CDR2 SQIVND (reference sequence). The CDR3 is 17 residues long. CDR3 DNA sequence: TGTGCCAGTAGTAGTCAAATGACAGTAACCAACCGGGAGACCCAGTACTTC. Translating it yields CASSSQMTVTNRETQYF.

V and J are TRBV27 and TRBJ2-4, with 7 bases fitting TRBD2. Per the germline V gene, CDR1 is MNHEY and CDR2 is SMNVEV (reference sequence). The CDR3 spans 12 residues. Trimming took 5 bases from V and 7 from J; bases not matched to a gene: 2. CDR3 in amino acids: CASSGSGNIQYF. The CDR3 nucleotides are TGTGCCAGCAGTGGTAGCGGGAACATTCAGTACTTC.

The rearrangement uses TRBV19 and TRBJ2-2; TRBD2 is a possible D gene (5 bases). From germline, CDR1 is LNHDA and CDR2 SQIVND (reference sequence). This CDR3 is built from 13 residues. Trimming took off 4 bases at V and 5 bases at J, with 8 bases between the two ends. The CDR3 DNA reads as TGTGCCAGTAGTAATGGAGGTACCGGGGAGCTGTTTTTT. This encodes CASSNGGTGELFF. The variable domain in full, with the rest retrieved from reference TRBV19 and TRBJ2-2, is DGGITQSPKYLFRKEGQNVTLSCEQNLNHDAMYWYRQDPGQGLRLIYYSQIVNDFQKGDIAEGYSVSREKKESFPLTVTSAQKNPTAFYLCASSNGGTGELFFGEGSRLTVL.

The count of this clone is one. The rearrangement links TRBV9 to TRBJ1-4; D possibly corresponds to TRBD1 (6 bases). Between the trimmed V and J ends, which lost 2 bases and 4 bases, there was a span of 12 bases. Germline CDR1 SGDLS, CDR2 YYNGEE. This CDR3 contains 15 residues. CDR3 DNA: TGTGCCAGCAGCGTCCTCGGGACAAGTAATGAAAAACTGTTTTTT. Protein product: CASSVLGTSNEKLFF.

The rearrangement links TRBV3-1 (or the pseudogene TRBV3-2) to TRBJ1-4; no clear D. The CDR3 loop spans 15 amino acids. Per the germline V gene, CDR1 is LGHDT and CDR2 is YNNKEL (reference sequence). V was cut by 4 bases and J by 4 bases, with 13 bases left in between. CDR3 bases: TGTGCCAGCAGCCCCATGCGAGGGCTTAATGAAAAACTGTTTTTT. It translates to CASSPMRGLNEKLFF.

In its sample, this clone was seen once. V and J are TRBV20-1 and TRBJ1-1, with D perhaps matching TRBD1 (5 bases). The ends were cut back, 3 bases at V and 1 base at J, with 12 bases in the middle. Germline V gene lookup returns CDR1 DFQATT and CDR2 SNEGSKA (reference sequence). The CDR3 is 14 residues long. CDR3 protein: CSASRNQGNTEAFF. The DNA for the CDR3 is TGCAGTGCTAGTAGAAACCAGGGGAACACTGAAGCTTTCTTT.

The gene calls are TRBV20-1 and TRBJ2-7, with 9 positions matching TRBD2. Germline loops: CDR1 DFQATT, CDR2 SNEGSKA (reference sequence). V was pared by 6 bases and J by 5 bases, with 14 bases of the junction left unmatched. This CDR3 is built from 15 residues. The CDR3 coding sequence is TGCAGTGCCAGTGGGGTCAATAGCGGGGGCAACGAGCAGTACTTC. Amino acids: CSASGVNSGGNEQYF.

This sequence joins TRBV7-9 and TRBJ2-1, with TRBD2 as a possible D gene (6 bases). The length of the CDR3 is 16 residues. The V and J ends lost 5 bases and 2 bases respectively, with 16 bases between them. Germline values: CDR1 SEHNR, CDR2 FQNEAQ (reference sequence). CDR3: CASSDSRGNAYNEQFF. CDR3 nucleotide sequence: TGTGCCAGCAGCGACTCTCGGGGGAATGCCTACAATGAGCAGTTCTTC. Based on the CDR3 plus reference TRBV7-9 and TRBJ2-1, the full variable domain is DTGVSQNPRHKITKRGQNVTFRCDPISEHNRLYWYRQTLGQGPEFLTYFQNEAQLEKSRLLSDRFSAERPKGSFSTLEIQRTEQGDSAMYLCASSDSRGNAYNEQFFGPGTRLTVL.

The genes are TRBV23-1 and TRBJ1-1, with 9 nucleotides matching TRBD1. TRBV23-1 is known as an ORF, though its function is uncertain. This CDR3 has 14 amino acids. V gave up 8 bases and J gave up 3 bases; unmatched junction bases: 7. CDR3 nucleotide sequence: TGCGCCAGCGTAACAGGGGGCTTTTACACTGAAGCTTTCTTT. Residues: CASVTGGFYTEAFF.

This chain joins TRBV5-1 and TRBJ1-2, with TRBD1 identical over 7 bases. Unmatched junction bases numbered 13, after V lost 0 bases and J lost 2 bases. The V gene's germline CDR1 is SGHRS and CDR2 YFSETQ. This CDR3 comprises 18 residues. The DNA for the CDR3 is TGCGCCAGCAGCTTGGAAGGGACTCGGACAGGCCGAAACTATGGCTACACCTTC. This translates into CASSLEGTRTGRNYGYTF.

V and J are TRBV10-3 and TRBJ1-5, with 9 bases aligning to TRBD1. Germline lookup yields CDR1 ENHRY and CDR2 SYGVKD. The V gene end was trimmed by 6 bases and the J gene end by 7 bases; junction bases not matched to a gene: 7. This CDR3 comprises 14 residues. The CDR3: CAIRNTGGGQPQHF. The CDR3 DNA is TGTGCCATCAGGAACACAGGGGGCGGACAGCCCCAGCATTTT.

This chain joins TRBV19 and TRBJ2-5, with 7 bases aligning to TRBD1. This CDR3 is 14 amino acids long. V lost 6 bases to trimming and J lost 1 base; unmatched junction nucleotides: 5. Germline V lookup: CDR1 LNHDA, CDR2 SQIVND (reference sequence). The CDR3 reads CASRKTGFQETQYF. CDR3 in DNA: TGTGCCAGTAGGAAGACAGGGTTCCAAGAGACCCAGTACTTC.

The CDR3 bases are TGTGCCAGCAGCTTAAGACAGGGCTCCTACAATGAGCAGTTCTTC. This translates into CASSLRQGSYNEQFF. V is TRBV7-2 and J is TRBJ2-1; 7 bases align to TRBD1. V was clipped by 2 bases and J by 0 bases; unmatched bases: 1. Germline loops: CDR1 SGHTA, CDR2 FQGNSA. This CDR3 is 15 amino acids long.

This sequence joins TRBV5-1 and TRBJ1-6; 7 positions agree with TRBD1. CDR3 length: 13 residues. V shed 5 bases and J 7 bases; nucleotides not matched to a gene: 3. Looked up from germline, CDR1 is SGHRS and CDR2 is YFSETQ. This CDR3 reads CASRQGNNSPLHF. The CDR3 coding sequence is TGCGCCAGCAGACAGGGGAACAATTCACCCCTCCACTTT.

This clone was seen once. The chain recombines TRBV4-1 with TRBJ1-2, with 7 positions matching TRBD1. The CDR3 has 18 residues. The germline V gene has CDR1 MGHRA and CDR2 YSYEKL. With V trimmed by 0 bases and J by 0 bases, 10 bases remained unmatched. CDR3 in DNA: TGCGCCAGCAGCCAAGAAATGGCGACAGGGACCACTAACTATGGCTACACCTTC. Encoded protein: CASSQEMATGTTNYGYTF.

The chain links TRBV9 to TRBJ2-1; 10 nucleotides agree with TRBD1. J was trimmed by 8 bases and V by 2 bases; bases with no gene match: 16. The CDR3 loop spans 18 amino acids. Germline CDR1 reads SGDLS; CDR2 reads YYNGEE. The CDR3 nucleotides read TGTGCCAGCAGCGTCGGACTCCGGGACAGGGGAATATTGGATGAGCAGTTCTTC. This translates into CASSVGLRDRGILDEQFF.

This clone was seen only a few times. This rearrangement joins TRBV29-1 to TRBJ1-1; D is possibly TRBD1 (5 bases). In germline, CDR1 is SQVTM, CDR2 ANQGSEA. The CDR3 length is 13 residues. Trimming took off 8 bases at V and 1 base at J, with 14 bases between the two ends. CDR3 DNA: TGCAGCTTCGTTACCCAGGGGAACACTGAAGCTTTCTTT. As protein: CSFVTQGNTEAFF.

This clone turned up a few times. The chain links TRBV5-1 to TRBJ2-7, with TRBD1 identical over 9 bases. The CDR3 has 14 amino acids. Germline lookup yields CDR1 SGHRS and CDR2 YFSETQ. V gave up 6 bases and J gave up 1 base; unmatched junction bases: 5. The CDR3 protein is CASIPGTGSYEQYF. Written as DNA, the CDR3 is TGCGCCAGCATCCCCGGGACAGGGTCCTACGAGCAGTACTTC.

The chain links TRBV5-1 to TRBJ2-3, with 12 bases that match TRBD2. The CDR3 contains 19 residues. With V trimmed by 5 bases and J by 2 bases, 15 bases remained unmatched. Germline loops: CDR1 SGHRS, CDR2 YFSETQ. Here the CDR3 DNA reads TGCGCCAGCAGGACTAGCGGGAGTCCTAAGGCGGTAACCACAGATACGCAGTATTTT. Residues: CASRTSGSPKAVTTDTQYF.

The rearrangement links TRBV25-1 to TRBJ2-2; no firm D call. The germline V gene has CDR1 MGHDK and CDR2 SYGVNS. The CDR3 runs to 13 residues. Trimming cost V 0 bases and J 6 bases, with 5 bases left between them. CDR3 region: CASSEYIAGELFF. In DNA, the CDR3 is TGTGCCAGCAGTGAATATATCGCCGGGGAGCTGTTTTTT.

The chain links TRBV28 to TRBJ1-2; 7 nucleotides match TRBD1. Germline lookup yields CDR1 MDHEN and CDR2 SYDVKM. The V segment lost 2 bases and the J segment 8 bases; nucleotides outside the gene matches: 11. The CDR3 covers 15 residues. In nucleotides, the CDR3 is TGTGCCAGCAGTTTAGCGGACAGGTTGGGCGGCGGCTACACCTTC. The encoded protein is CASSLADRLGGGYTF.

The V call is TRBV11-3, the J call TRBJ1-1; tentatively, D is TRBD1 (5 bases). CDR1 and CDR2 (germline): SGHNT, YENEEA. The CDR3 covers 11 residues. The ends were cut back, 6 bases at V and 8 bases at J, with 10 bases in the middle. CDR3 nucleotides: TGTGCCAGCAGTGGGGCGGTCGAAGCTTTCTTT. Protein sequence: CASSGAVEAFF.

This chain joins TRBV10-3 and TRBJ1-4; the match to TRBD1 covers 11 bases. CDR1 is ENHRY, CDR2 SYGVKD, per germline. CDR3 length equals 15 residues. V was pared by 7 bases and J by 6 bases, with 7 bases of the junction left unmatched. CDR3 sequence (DNA): TGTGCCATCAACAACCGGGACAGGGGGGATGAAAAACTGTTTTTT. It yields the protein CAINNRDRGDEKLFF.

This chain joins TRBV2 and TRBJ2-7; 8 bases line up with TRBD1. Germline V gene sequence: CDR1 SNHLY, CDR2 FYNNEI. The junction had 8 bases not matched to a gene; V was cut back by 8 bases and J by 2 bases. The CDR3 runs to 14 residues. The CDR3 sequence: CASPRDRGTYEQYF. Written as DNA, the CDR3 is TGTGCCAGCCCCCGTGACAGGGGAACCTACGAGCAGTACTTC.

The V call is TRBV6-6, the J call TRBJ2-7, with TRBD2 matching over 8 bases. The CDR3 is made up of 14 amino acids. In germline, CDR1 is MNHNY, CDR2 SVGAGI (reference sequence). Unmatched junction bases numbered 5, after V lost 5 bases and J lost 2 bases. The CDR3 here is CASSGRGGPYEQYF. CDR3 sequence (DNA): TGTGCCAGCAGTGGCCGGGGGGGGCCCTACGAGCAGTACTTC.

The chain uses TRBV7-9 and TRBJ1-1; possibly TRBD1 for D (6 bases). Per germline, CDR1 SEHNR and CDR2 FQNEAQ (reference sequence). The CDR3 spans 14 residues. Trimming removed 3 bases at V and 6 bases at J, with 14 bases between. The CDR3 region is CASSLVQGFAEAFF. The CDR3 DNA reads as TGTGCCAGCAGCTTGGTACAGGGATTCGCTGAAGCTTTCTTT.

The chain is built from TRBV2 and TRBJ2-2; 7 nucleotides align to TRBD1. This CDR3 comprises 16 residues. V lost 3 bases, J lost 3 bases, and 7 bases stayed unmatched. Germline values: CDR1 SNHLY, CDR2 FYNNEI. The CDR3 loop reads CASSDYRQGDTGELFF. The CDR3 DNA reads as TGTGCCAGCAGTGATTACCGACAGGGCGACACCGGGGAGCTGTTTTTT. Full variable domain (outside the CDR3, taken from reference TRBV2 and TRBJ2-2): EPEVTQTPSHQVTQMGQEVILRCVPISNHLYFYWYRQILGQKVEFLVSFYNNEISEKSEIFDDQFSVERPDGSNFTLKIRSTKLEDSAMYFCASSDYRQGDTGELFFGEGSRLTVL.

The rearrangement joins TRBV29-1 to TRBJ2-1; D is undetermined. V was trimmed by 5 bases and J by 8 bases, leaving 10 bases between them. The germline V gene encodes CDR1 SQVTM and CDR2 ANQGSEA. The CDR3 runs 11 residues. CDR3 sequence: CSVNKLHEQFF. The CDR3 DNA reads TGCAGCGTTAATAAGCTCCATGAGCAGTTCTTC.

The V and J genes are TRBV2 and TRBJ1-3; 8 bases line up with TRBD1. Per germline, CDR1 SNHLY and CDR2 FYNNEI. Unmatched junction bases numbered 6, after V lost 6 bases and J lost 5 bases. This CDR3 region has 14 residues. CDR3 in DNA: TGTGCCAGCAGGCCCAGGACAGGGAGAAACACCATATATTTT. It specifies CASRPRTGRNTIYF.